The text below deals with one TCR beta chain. Its matching antigen is unknown. The table came from immunoSEQ multiplex PCR; TCRdb's copy has only in-frame clones and leaves some out. The sample gives tens of thousands of clones, about 88% of which show up once; 7.8% is in the top ten. The sample belongs to a study of radiotherapy plus CTLA-4 blockade in lung cancer. About the research overall: Among enrolled patients, approximately 18% responded and 31% achieved disease control. Regarding the study as a whole: Peripheral blood showed expansion of tumor-derived TCR clones after radiotherapy and ipilimumab. In blood, early T cell clone dynamics reportedly predicted response best, together with interferon-beta.

The CDR3 consists of 17 residues. The ends were cut back, 0 bases at V and 2 bases at J, with 20 bases in the middle. Germline V gives CDR1 GTSNPN, CDR2 SVGIG (reference sequence). Focal radiation and CTLA-4 blockade (ipilimumab) were tested in chemo-refractory metastatic non-small-cell lung cancer patients. The chain employs TRBV30 and TRBJ2-7; TRBD1 might be the D (6 bases). The origin of this receptor is a human donor with non-small cell lung cancer whose response to radiotherapy plus ipilimumab could not be evaluated. The source was peripheral blood, collected from a patient treated with radiotherapy plus ipilimumab. CDR3 sequence: CAWSVGTSALVAYEQYF. The DNA for the CDR3 is TGTGCCTGGAGTGTAGGGACATCGGCGCTGGTTGCCTACGAGCAGTACTTC.